One and the same sample provided the 7 T cell receptor beta chains below, sequenced in a study of identifying expanded T cells in peripheral blood. The assay was immunoSEQ multiplex PCR, and TCRdb's table has in-frame clones only and misses some. Of 50,000 to 65,000 clones in the sample, approximately 82% were seen once. Sequenced material: blood. The origin of the receptors is a person between 18 and 75 years old in good health.

V and J are TRBV14 and TRBJ2-5; a possible D gene is TRBD2 (5 bases). This CDR3 comprises 14 residues. V dropped 4 bases and J dropped 5 bases, with 14 bases sitting between them. The V gene's germline CDR1 is SGHDN and CDR2 FVKESK. In DNA form, the CDR3 reads TGTGCCAGCAGCCCCCAGCTGGGAGTGGAGACCCAGTACTTC. It codes for CASSPQLGVETQYF.

The sample holds a few counts of this clone. This chain connects TRBV27 to TRBJ1-2, with 8 bases matching TRBD1. Germline values: CDR1 MNHEY, CDR2 SMNVEV (reference sequence). J lost 7 bases, V lost 5 bases, and 6 bases had no gene match. The CDR3 totals 13 residues. CDR3: CASSLTGASGYTF. The CDR3 coding sequence is TGTGCCAGCAGTCTGACAGGGGCCTCTGGCTACACCTTC.

V gene TRBV7-3 combines with J gene TRBJ2-3; D is possibly TRBD2 (6 bases). Germline V gives CDR1 SGHTA, CDR2 FQGTGA. The V and J ends lost 2 bases and 0 bases respectively, with 6 bases between them. The CDR3 is 14 amino acids. Written as DNA, the CDR3 is TGTGCCAGCAGCTTAGCGGGGAGCACAGATACGCAGTATTTT. Protein: CASSLAGSTDTQYF.

Comment on this clone: Distinct nucleotide sequences in the sample also encode this CDR3. The V gene is TRBV9, the J gene TRBJ2-2; D remains ambiguous. Trimming removed 0 bases from V and 2 bases from J, with 2 bases in between. This CDR3 is 13 amino acids long. The germline CDR1 and CDR2 sequences are SGDLS and YYNGEE. DNA for the CDR3: TGTGCCAGCAGCGTAGGAAACACCGGGGAGCTGTTTTTT. It translates to CASSVGNTGELFF.

The CDR3 DNA sequence: TGCGCCAGCAGCTCCTGGGGCCAGTCGAACACCGGGGAGCTGTTTTTT. It is translated as CASSSWGQSNTGELFF. The chain carries TRBV5-1 and TRBJ2-2, with a possible D match to TRBD1 (5 bases). V lost 3 bases and J 0 bases, leaving 12 bases between the germline ends. Per the germline V gene, CDR1 is SGHRS and CDR2 is YFSETQ. The CDR3 runs 16 residues. Full variable domain (outside the CDR3, taken from reference TRBV5-1 and TRBJ2-2): KAGVTQTPRYLIKTRGQQVTLSCSPISGHRSVSWYQQTPGQGLQFLFEYFSETQRNKGNFPGRFSGRQFSNSRSEMNVSTLELGDSALYLCASSSWGQSNTGELFFGEGSRLTVL.

This chain links TRBV14 with TRBJ1-1; no definite D call. In germline, CDR1 is SGHDN, CDR2 FVKESK. This CDR3 region has 15 residues. The ends were cut back, 0 bases at V and 2 bases at J, with 10 bases in the middle. CDR3 sequence (DNA): TGTGCCAGCAGCCAAGACCTGGACTTAAACACTGAAGCTTTCTTT. This translates into CASSQDLDLNTEAFF.

V gene TRBV6-6 combines with J gene TRBJ2-5, with TRBD1 matching 8 bases. Germline assignment: CDR1 MNHNY and CDR2 SVGAGI (reference sequence). The length of the CDR3 is 14 residues. V trimming: 6 bases; J trimming: 5 bases; junction bases outside the gene matches: 8. The CDR3 spells CASSTTGVGETQYF. In nucleotides, the CDR3 is TGTGCCAGCAGCACGACAGGGGTTGGGGAGACCCAGTACTTC.